The rows below give T cell receptor beta chains drawn from one sample of a study of CXCR3-negative and CXCR3-positive naive CD8 T cells. One entry per CDR3 protein, without DNA, is what TCRdb gives after re-calling the 5' RACE reads. The sample holds about 57,000 distinct CDR3 sequences. The sample comprised naive CXCR3+ CD8+ T cells from blood. The receptors were sampled from a human donor in good health. Some clones in this sample may be carry-over from other donors' samples. CDR3s include the opening cysteine and the closing phenylalanine or tryptophan. Expanded clones are given a class, and other clones once, few, many or no size at all.

clone_size j_call v_call cdr3_aa
. TRBJ1-1 TRBV3-1 CASSQDSWRPTEAFF
. TRBJ1-2 TRBV28 CATPTGGGYTF
. TRBJ2-7 TRBV5-1 CASSLATREVDEQYF
. TRBJ1-1 TRBV7-9 CASSLGILNTEAFF
. TRBJ2-7 TRBV6-5 CASSYSHEQYF
. TRBJ2-1 TRBV5-5 CASSLVGGREQFF
. TRBJ2-1 TRBV6-1 CASSEKGDGYNEQFF
. TRBJ1-1 TRBV7-2 CASSLGSGGQGAGGTEAFF
. TRBJ2-4 TRBV28 CASSLLPPGQGGSKNIQYF
. TRBJ1-1 TRBV6-2/TRBV6-3 CASSPLLTGNTEAFF
. TRBJ2-1 TRBV19 CASASGGGYNEQFF
. TRBJ2-7 TRBV7-9 CASSLWSYEQYF
. TRBJ2-7 TRBV5-1 CASSPDVVFGQGRNEQYF
. TRBJ2-3 TRBV6-2/TRBV6-3 CASSYPGLAGVQRAQYF
. TRBJ2-5 TRBV9 CASSGHSNQETQYF
. TRBJ2-1 TRBV5-4 CASRRDALNEQFF
. TRBJ1-2 TRBV28 CASSSFYRPWEVYTF
. TRBJ2-1 TRBV20-1 CSAHTRDSNMNEQFF
. TRBJ2-1 TRBV28 CASRPTSGGAHEQFF
. TRBJ2-1 TRBV7-9 CASSLGASYNEQFF
. TRBJ2-2 TRBV7-8 CASSLTEETGELFF
. TRBJ2-5 TRBV29-1 CSALPLDRRGETQYF
. TRBJ2-7 TRBV9 CASSVDGGPAYEQYF
. TRBJ2-3 TRBV4-3 CASSQGPLAPDTQYF
. TRBJ2-3 TRBV29-1 CSVEVASGVPDTQYF
. TRBJ1-2 TRBV7-9 CASSPSEAWGHGYTF
. TRBJ2-4 TRBV28 CASSLAVAKNIQYF
. TRBJ2-7 TRBV20-1 CSAREAGQVFYEQYF
. TRBJ2-1 TRBV27 CASSPRDQIYNEQFF
. TRBJ1-1 TRBV29-1 CSGSGGFTEAFF
. TRBJ2-2 TRBV29-1 CSVEVGATPRELFF
. TRBJ2-7 TRBV11-3 CASSLAGGIEQYF
medium-sized TRBJ2-1 TRBV11-3 CASSPGTGSWNEQFF
. TRBJ2-1 TRBV5-1 CASSLASSYPYEQFF
. TRBJ1-6 TRBV10-3 CAIRNGQIRPLHF
. TRBJ1-2 TRBV4-3 CASSQDLEPYGYTF
. TRBJ2-5 TRBV3-1 CASSQPWEETQYF
. TRBJ2-4 TRBV29-1 CSVEGARGRDIQYF
. TRBJ2-1 TRBV7-9 CASSSRLAGDNEQFF
. TRBJ2-2 TRBV29-1 CSVLGGGSGELFF
. TRBJ2-2 TRBV7-6 CASSGNTGELFF
. TRBJ1-2 TRBV12-3/TRBV12-4 CASSLGQGASYGYTF
. TRBJ2-7 TRBV25-1 CASTAGYEQYF
. TRBJ2-1 TRBV20-1 CSARDPGIYYNEQFF
. TRBJ2-7 TRBV4-3 CASSQASGGAYEQYF
. TRBJ2-1 TRBV4-3 CASSQDRGLGNGEQFF
. TRBJ1-1 TRBV19 CASNLNTEAFF
. TRBJ2-5 TRBV7-2 CASRLDGEETQYF